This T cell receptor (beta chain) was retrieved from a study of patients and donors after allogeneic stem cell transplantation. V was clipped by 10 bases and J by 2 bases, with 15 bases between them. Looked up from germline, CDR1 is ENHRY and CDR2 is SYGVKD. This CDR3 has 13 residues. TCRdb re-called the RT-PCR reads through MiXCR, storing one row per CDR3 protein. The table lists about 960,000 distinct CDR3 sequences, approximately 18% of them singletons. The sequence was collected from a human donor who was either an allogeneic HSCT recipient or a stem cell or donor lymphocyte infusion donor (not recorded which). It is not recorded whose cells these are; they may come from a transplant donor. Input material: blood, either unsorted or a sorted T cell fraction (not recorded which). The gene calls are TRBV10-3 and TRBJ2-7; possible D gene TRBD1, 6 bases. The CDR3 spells CATYRDTPYEQYF. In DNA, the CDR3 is TGTGCCACCTACCGGGACACCCCCTACGAGCAGTACTTC.